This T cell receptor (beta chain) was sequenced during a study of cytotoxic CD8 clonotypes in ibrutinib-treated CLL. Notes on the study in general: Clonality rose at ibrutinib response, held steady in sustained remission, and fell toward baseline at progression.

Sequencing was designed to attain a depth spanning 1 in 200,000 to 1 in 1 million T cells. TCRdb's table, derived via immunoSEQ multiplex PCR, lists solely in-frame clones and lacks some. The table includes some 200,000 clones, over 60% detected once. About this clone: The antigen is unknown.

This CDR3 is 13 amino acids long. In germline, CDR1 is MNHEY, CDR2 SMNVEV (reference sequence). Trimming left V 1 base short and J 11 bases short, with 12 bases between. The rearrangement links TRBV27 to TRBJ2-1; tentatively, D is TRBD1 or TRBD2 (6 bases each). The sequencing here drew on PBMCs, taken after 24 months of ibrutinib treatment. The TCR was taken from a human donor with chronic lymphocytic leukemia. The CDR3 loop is CASSLLGGSKQFF. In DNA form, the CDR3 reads TGTGCCAGCAGTTTATTAGGGGGGAGTAAGCAGTTCTTC.